The present entry profiles one T cell receptor beta chain with its context. In its sample, this clonotype was seen a few times. Its binding antigen is unknown. One base away there is no much larger clone; base qualities are not given. The data originate from a study of patients and donors after allogeneic stem cell transplantation (TCRdb year 2020). CDR1 and CDR2 were assigned from the germline V gene (reference sequence) as LNHNV and YYDKDF. Relative to germline, V is missing 3 bases and J is missing 7 bases, with 9 bases of the junction outside any gene match. Including cysteine and phenylalanine, the CDR3 has 14 amino acids. Only the CDR3 portion is preserved as DNA: 42 bases, with reading frame beginning at the first base. The library came from RT-PCR. Reads for this sample came from a NextSeq 550. TCRdb passed the public sequencing reads through fastp at Q25 and MiXCR, retaining productive beta sequences. Rows with one shared CDR3 protein collapse into an entry with the most common genes and DNA. This sample has hundreds of thousands of distinct CDR3 sequences in its table, and about a sixth of those were observed once. Of the sample, 6.5% to 7.5% is held by the ten largest clones.

The sequence was collected from a human donor who was either an allogeneic HSCT recipient or a stem cell or donor lymphocyte infusion donor (not recorded which). It is not recorded whose cells these are; they may come from a transplant donor. Material for sequencing was blood, either unsorted or a sorted T cell fraction (not recorded which). The V and J segments used are TRBV15 and TRBJ2-7; TRBD2 aligns with 7 central bases. This receptor has the CDR3 CATSRRGNRGEQYF. The base sequence is TGTGCCACCAGCAGGCGGGGGAACCGAGGGGAGCAGTACTTC.